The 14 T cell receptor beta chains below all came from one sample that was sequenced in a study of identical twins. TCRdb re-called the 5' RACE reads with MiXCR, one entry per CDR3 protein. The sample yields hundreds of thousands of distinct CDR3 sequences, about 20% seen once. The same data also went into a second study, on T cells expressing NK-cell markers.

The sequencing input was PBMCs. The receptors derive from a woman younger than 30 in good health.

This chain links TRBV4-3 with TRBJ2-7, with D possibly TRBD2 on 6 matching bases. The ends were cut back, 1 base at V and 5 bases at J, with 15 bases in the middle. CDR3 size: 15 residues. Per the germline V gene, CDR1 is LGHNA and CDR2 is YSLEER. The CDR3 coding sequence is TGCGCCAGCAGCCAAGGAGGGTCCCGGAGGGACGAGCAGTACTTC. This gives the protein CASSQGGSRRDEQYF.

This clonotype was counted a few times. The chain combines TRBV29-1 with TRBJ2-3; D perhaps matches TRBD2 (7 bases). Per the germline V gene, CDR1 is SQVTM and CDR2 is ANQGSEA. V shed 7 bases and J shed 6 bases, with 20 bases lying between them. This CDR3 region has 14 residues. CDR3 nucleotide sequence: TGCAGCGCCGTAGGGGGGAGGGGCGCGGATACGCAGTATTTT. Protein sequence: CSAVGGRGADTQYF.

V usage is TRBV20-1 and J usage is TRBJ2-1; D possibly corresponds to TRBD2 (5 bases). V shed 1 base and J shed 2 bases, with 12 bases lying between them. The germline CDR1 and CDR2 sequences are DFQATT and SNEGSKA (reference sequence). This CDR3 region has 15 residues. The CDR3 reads CSARAPSSAYNEQFF. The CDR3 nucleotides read TGCAGTGCTAGAGCTCCTAGCAGCGCCTACAATGAGCAGTTCTTC.

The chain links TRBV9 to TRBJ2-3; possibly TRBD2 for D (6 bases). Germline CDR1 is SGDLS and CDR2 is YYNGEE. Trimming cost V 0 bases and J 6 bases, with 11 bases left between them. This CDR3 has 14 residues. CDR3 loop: CASSVVPGVDTQYF. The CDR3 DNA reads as TGTGCCAGCAGCGTAGTCCCGGGAGTGGATACGCAGTATTTT.

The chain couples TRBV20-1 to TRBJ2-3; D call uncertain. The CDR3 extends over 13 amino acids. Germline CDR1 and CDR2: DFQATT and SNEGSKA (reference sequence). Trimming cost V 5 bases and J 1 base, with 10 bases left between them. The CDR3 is CSALPSGTDTQYF. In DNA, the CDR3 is TGCAGTGCTTTACCGTCGGGCACAGATACGCAGTATTTT.

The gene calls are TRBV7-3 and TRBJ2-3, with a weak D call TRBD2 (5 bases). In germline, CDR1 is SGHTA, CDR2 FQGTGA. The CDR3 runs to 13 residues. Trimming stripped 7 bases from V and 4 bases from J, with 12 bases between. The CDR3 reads CASKAPGADTQYF. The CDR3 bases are TGTGCCAGCAAGGCACCCGGGGCAGATACGCAGTATTTT.

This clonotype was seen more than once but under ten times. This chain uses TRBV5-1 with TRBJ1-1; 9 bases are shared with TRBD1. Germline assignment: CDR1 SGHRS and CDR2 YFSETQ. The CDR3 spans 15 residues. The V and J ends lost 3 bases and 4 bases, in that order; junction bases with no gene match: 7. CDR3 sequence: CASSSKTGGGTEAFF. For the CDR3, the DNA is TGCGCCAGCAGCTCGAAGACAGGGGGGGGCACTGAAGCTTTCTTT.

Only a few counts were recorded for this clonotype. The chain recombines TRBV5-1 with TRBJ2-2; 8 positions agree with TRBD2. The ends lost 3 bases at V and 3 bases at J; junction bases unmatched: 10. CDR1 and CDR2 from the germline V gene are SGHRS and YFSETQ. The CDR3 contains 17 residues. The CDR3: CASSSQPRAGDTGELFF. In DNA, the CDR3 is TGCGCCAGCAGCTCGCAACCCCGAGCGGGGGACACCGGGGAGCTGTTTTTT.

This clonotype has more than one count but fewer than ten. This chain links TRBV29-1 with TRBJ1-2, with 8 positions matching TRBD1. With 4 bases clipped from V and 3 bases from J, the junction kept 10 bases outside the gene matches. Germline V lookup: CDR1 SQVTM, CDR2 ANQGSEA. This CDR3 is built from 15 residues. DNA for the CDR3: TGCAGCGTTGTTGACAGGGGATTTCCCGACTATGGCTACACCTTC. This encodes CSVVDRGFPDYGYTF.

DNA of the CDR3: TGTGCCAGTAGTACAAACAGGGTCACGGAATCCAGAACTACAGCCTACGAGCAGTACTTC. It is translated as CASSTNRVTESRTTAYEQYF. The gene calls are TRBV19 and TRBJ2-7; a possible D gene is TRBD1 (6 bases). This CDR3 is built from 20 residues. The V gene lost 4 bases and the J gene lost 2 bases, with 30 bases spanning the gap. Germline V gene data show CDR1 as LNHDA and CDR2 as SQIVND (reference sequence).

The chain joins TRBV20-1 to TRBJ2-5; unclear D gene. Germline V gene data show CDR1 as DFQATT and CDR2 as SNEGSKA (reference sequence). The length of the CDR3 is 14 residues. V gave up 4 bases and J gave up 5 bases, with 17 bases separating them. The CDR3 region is CSANRRVTRETQYF. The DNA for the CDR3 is TGCAGTGCTAATAGAAGGGTAACGAGGGAGACCCAGTACTTC.

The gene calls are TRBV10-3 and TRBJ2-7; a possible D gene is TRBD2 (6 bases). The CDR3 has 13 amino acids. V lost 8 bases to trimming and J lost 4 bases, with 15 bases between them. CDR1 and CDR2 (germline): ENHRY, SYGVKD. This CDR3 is CAIAPGEVYEQYF. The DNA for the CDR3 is TGTGCCATCGCCCCGGGAGAAGTGTACGAGCAGTACTTC.

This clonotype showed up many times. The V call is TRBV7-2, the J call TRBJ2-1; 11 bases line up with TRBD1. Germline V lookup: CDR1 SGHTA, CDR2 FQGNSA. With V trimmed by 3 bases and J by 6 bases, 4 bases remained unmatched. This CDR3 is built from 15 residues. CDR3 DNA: TGTGCCAGCAGCTTGGACAGGGGGCTGATCAATGAGCAGTTCTTC. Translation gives CASSLDRGLINEQFF.

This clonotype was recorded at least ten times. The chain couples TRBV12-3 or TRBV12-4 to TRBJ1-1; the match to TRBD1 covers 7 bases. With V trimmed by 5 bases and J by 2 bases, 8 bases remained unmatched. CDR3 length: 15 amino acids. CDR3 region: CASSPHGTDNTEAFF. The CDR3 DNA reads TGTGCCAGCAGTCCTCACGGGACAGATAACACTGAAGCTTTCTTT.